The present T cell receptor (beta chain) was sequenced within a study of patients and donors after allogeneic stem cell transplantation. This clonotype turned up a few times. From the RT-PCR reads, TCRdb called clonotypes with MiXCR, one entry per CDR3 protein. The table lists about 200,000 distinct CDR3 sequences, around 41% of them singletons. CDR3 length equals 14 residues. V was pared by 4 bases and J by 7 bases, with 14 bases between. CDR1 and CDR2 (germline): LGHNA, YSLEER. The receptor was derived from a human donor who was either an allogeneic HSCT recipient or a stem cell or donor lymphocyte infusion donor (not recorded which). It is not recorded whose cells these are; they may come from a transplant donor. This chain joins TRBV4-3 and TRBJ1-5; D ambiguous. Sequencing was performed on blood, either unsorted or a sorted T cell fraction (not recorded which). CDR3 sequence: CASSPRTAVQPQHF. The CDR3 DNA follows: TGCGCCAGCAGCCCACGGACGGCGGTACAGCCCCAGCATTTT.